Listed below are T cell receptor beta chains from one sample, sequenced in a study of OX40 agonist ivuxolimab in advanced cancers. The protocol was immunoSEQ multiplex PCR, while the TCRdb copy is restricted to in-frame clones and leaves out a portion. Seen here are about 33,000 clones, around 90% observed once, and the top ten hold around 24%. The sequenced sample was CD4+ or CD8+ T cells sorted from blood, obtained in a trial of the OX40 agonist ivuxolimab. The receptors come from an adult with an advanced solid tumor such as melanoma, head and neck, liver or kidney cancer. CDR3s include the opening cysteine and the closing phenylalanine or tryptophan. The D gene is left open where the match is weak.

v_gene	j_gene	d_gene	CDR3aa	CDR3nt
TRBV11-1	TRBJ2-1	-	CASKASSYNEQFF	TGTGCCAGCAAGGCCAGCTCCTACAATGAGCAGTTCTTC
TRBV4-2	TRBJ2-1	-	CASSQDYALVSYNEQFF	TGTGCCAGCAGCCAAGATTATGCGCTGGTCTCCTACAATGAGCAGTTCTTC
TRBV5-1	TRBJ1-2	-	CASSLSLGGLWGYTF	TGCGCCAGCAGCTTATCGCTTGGGGGGCTTTGGGGCTACACCTTC
TRBV18	TRBJ2-7	-	CASSPDNYEQYF	TGTGCCAGCTCACCGGACAACTACGAGCAGTACTTC
TRBV19	TRBJ2-1	-	CASSIRQLTYNEQFF	TGTGCCAGTAGTATACGGCAGCTTACATACAATGAGCAGTTCTTC
TRBV6-6	TRBJ2-2	-	CASSYPAGELFF	TGTGCCAGCAGTTACCCGGCAGGGGAGCTGTTTTTT
TRBV4-2	TRBJ2-7	TRBD2	CASSQATSGPRGEQYF	TGTGCCAGCAGCCAAGCGACTAGCGGGCCGCGGGGGGAGCAGTACTTC
TRBV27	TRBJ2-7	TRBD1	CASSLFYPIPHTGEIKVLSYEQYF	TGTGCCAGCAGTTTATTTTATCCGATTCCCCACACAGGGGAGATCAAAGTCCTTTCCTACGAGCAGTACTTC
TRBV4-2	TRBJ2-5	TRBD2	CASSLSNSGGPQETQYF	TGTGCCAGCAGCCTAAGTAATAGCGGGGGACCCCAAGAGACCCAGTACTTC
TRBV5-6	TRBJ2-2	-	CASSLTQGGRANTGELFF	TGTGCCAGCAGCTTGACCCAGGGAGGTAGGGCGAACACCGGGGAGCTGTTTTTT
TRBV19	TRBJ1-1	-	CASSTDSMNTEAFF	TGTGCCAGTAGTACGGACAGCATGAACACTGAAGCTTTCTTT
TRBV28	TRBJ1-1	-	CASSLDMLNTEAFF	TGTGCCAGCAGTCTCGACATGCTGAACACTGAAGCTTTCTTT
TRBV28	TRBJ1-2	TRBD1	CASTQGAGGYTF	TGTGCCAGCACCCAGGGGGCAGGAGGCTACACCTTC
TRBV28	TRBJ2-7	TRBD2	CASSLLAGVTYEQYF	TGTGCCAGCAGTTTATTAGCGGGAGTGACCTACGAGCAGTACTTC
TRBV5-6	TRBJ2-1	-	CASSLTGSGEQFF	TGTGCCAGCAGCTTAACAGGGTCTGGTGAGCAGTTCTTC
TRBV5-1	TRBJ2-7	TRBD2	CASSWTSGNEQYF	TGCGCCAGCAGCTGGACTAGCGGTAACGAGCAGTACTTC